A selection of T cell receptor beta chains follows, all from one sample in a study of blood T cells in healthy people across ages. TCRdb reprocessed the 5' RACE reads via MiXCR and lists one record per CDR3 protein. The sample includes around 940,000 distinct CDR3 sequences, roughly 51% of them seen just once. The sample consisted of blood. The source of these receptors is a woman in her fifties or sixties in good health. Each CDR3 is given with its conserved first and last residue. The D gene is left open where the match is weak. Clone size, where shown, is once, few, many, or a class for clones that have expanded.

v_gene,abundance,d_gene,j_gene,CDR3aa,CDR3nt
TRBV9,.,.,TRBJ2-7,CASSAGTHSYEQYF,TGTGCCAGCAGCGCCGGGACCCATTCCTACGAGCAGTACTTC
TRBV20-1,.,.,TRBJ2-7,CSPREVLSYEQYF,TGCAGTCCCAGGGAGGTGCTCTCCTACGAGCAGTACTTC
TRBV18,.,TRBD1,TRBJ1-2,CASSPSGQGNGYTF,TGTGCCAGCTCACCGTCCGGACAGGGCAACGGCTACACCTTC
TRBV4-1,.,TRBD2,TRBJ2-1,CASSQESAGWEGYNEQFF,TGCGCCAGCAGCCAAGAGTCGGCGGGGTGGGAGGGTTACAATGAGCAGTTCTTC
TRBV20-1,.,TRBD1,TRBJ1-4,CSAKTGEAEKLFF,TGCAGTGCTAAGACAGGGGAGGCTGAAAAACTGTTTTTT
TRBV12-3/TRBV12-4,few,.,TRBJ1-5,CASSFGSGDNQPQHF,TGTGCCAGCAGTTTTGGATCAGGGGACAATCAGCCCCAGCATTTT
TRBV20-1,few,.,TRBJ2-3,CSASPGITDTQYF,TGCAGTGCTAGCCCGGGAATCACAGATACGCAGTATTTT
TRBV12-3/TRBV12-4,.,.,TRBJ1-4,CATQGRRFEKLFF,TGTGCCACCCAAGGACGAAGGTTTGAAAAACTGTTTTTT
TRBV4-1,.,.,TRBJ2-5,CASSHPWAKQETQYF,TGCGCCAGCAGCCACCCATGGGCTAAGCAAGAGACCCAGTACTTC
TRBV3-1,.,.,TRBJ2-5,CASSPTHQGGETQYF,TGTGCCAGCAGCCCGACTCACCAAGGTGGGGAGACCCAGTACTTC
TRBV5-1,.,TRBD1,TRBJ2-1,CASSLAVTGGFNEQFF,TGCGCCAGCAGCTTGGCCGTGACAGGGGGTTTCAATGAGCAGTTCTTC
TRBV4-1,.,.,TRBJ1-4,CASSQAGEKLFF,TGCGCCAGCAGCCAAGCGGGGGAAAAACTGTTTTTT
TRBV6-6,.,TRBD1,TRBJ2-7,CASTHGTGDREQYF,TGTGCCAGCACTCACGGGACAGGGGATCGCGAGCAGTACTTC
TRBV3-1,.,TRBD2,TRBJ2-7,CASKQSSGSHEQYF,TGTGCCAGCAAACAATCCAGCGGGAGCCACGAGCAGTACTTC
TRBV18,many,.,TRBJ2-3,CASSPPAAKKWTDTQYF,TGTGCCAGCTCACCACCAGCGGCCAAAAAGTGGACAGATACGCAGTATTTT
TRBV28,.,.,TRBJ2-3,CASSFVYRNTSWTDTQYF,TGTGCCAGCAGTTTCGTGTACAGGAATACATCGTGGACAGATACGCAGTATTTT
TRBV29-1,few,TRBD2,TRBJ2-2,CSAGPGGRTGELFF,TGCAGCGCCGGACCGGGAGGGCGGACCGGGGAGCTGTTTTTT
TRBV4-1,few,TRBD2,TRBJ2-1,CASSPSLGGGNEQFF,TGCGCCAGCAGCCCCAGTTTGGGGGGAGGGAATGAGCAGTTCTTC
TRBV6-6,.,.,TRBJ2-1,CASSYVGERDEQFF,TGTGCCAGCAGTTATGTGGGGGAGAGGGATGAGCAGTTCTTC
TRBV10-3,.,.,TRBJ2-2,CAISPDQDTGELFF,TGTGCCATCAGCCCCGACCAGGACACCGGGGAGCTGTTTTTT
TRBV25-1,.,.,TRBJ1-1,CASRKRGYTEAFF,TGTGCCAGCAGAAAGCGGGGTTACACTGAAGCTTTCTTT
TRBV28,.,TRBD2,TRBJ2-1,CASEREGRFREQFF,TGTGCCAGTGAGCGGGAGGGCCGGTTTAGAGAGCAGTTCTTC
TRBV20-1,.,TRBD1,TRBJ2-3,CSASDRGRGTDTQYF,TGCAGTGCATCCGACAGGGGCCGAGGCACAGATACGCAGTATTTT
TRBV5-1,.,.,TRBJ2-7,CASGPFGSYEQYF,TGCGCCAGCGGACCCTTTGGTTCCTACGAGCAGTACTTC
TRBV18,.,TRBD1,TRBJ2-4,CASSRTGAINIQYF,TGTGCCAGCTCCCGGACAGGGGCCATCAACATTCAGTACTTC
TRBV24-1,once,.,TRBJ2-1,CATSARGKDEQFF,TGTGCCACCAGTGCTCGCGGGAAAGATGAGCAGTTCTTC
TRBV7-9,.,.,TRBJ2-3,CASSSLAQGYTDTQYF,TGTGCCAGCAGCTCCCTAGCACAGGGATACACAGATACGCAGTATTTT
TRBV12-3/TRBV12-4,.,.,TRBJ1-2,CASSPVGVQDGYTF,TGTGCCAGCAGTCCAGTAGGGGTTCAGGATGGCTACACCTTC
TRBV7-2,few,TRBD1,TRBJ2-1,CASSLGGQVAYNEQFF,TGTGCCAGCAGCTTAGGGGGACAGGTAGCCTACAATGAGCAGTTCTTC
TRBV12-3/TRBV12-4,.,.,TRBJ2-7,CASSLARAKKNIRYF,TGTGCCAGCAGTTTAGCCAGGGCCAAAAAAAACATTCGGTACTTC
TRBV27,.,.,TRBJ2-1,CASSPLTTGNEQFF,TGTGCCAGCAGCCCACTCACTACAGGGAATGAGCAGTTCTTC
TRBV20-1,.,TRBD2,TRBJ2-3,CSARKGLAGETDTQYF,TGCAGTGCTAGAAAAGGACTAGCGGGAGAAACAGATACGCAGTATTTT
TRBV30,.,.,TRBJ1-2,CAWSVIFRGDNSGYTF,TGTGCCTGGAGTGTAATATTTAGGGGGGACAATTCTGGCTACACCTTC
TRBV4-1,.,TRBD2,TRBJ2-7,CASSQLGLAGKISYNEQYF,TGCGCCAGCAGCCAACTGGGACTAGCGGGAAAGATTTCCTACAATGAGCAGTACTTC
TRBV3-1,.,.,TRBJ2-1,CASSQGWESYNEQFF,TGTGCCAGCAGCCAAGGGTGGGAGTCCTACAATGAGCAGTTCTTC
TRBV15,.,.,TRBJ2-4,CATSRDKAAKNIQYF,TGTGCCACCAGCAGAGATAAGGCAGCCAAAAACATTCAGTACTTC
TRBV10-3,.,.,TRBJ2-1,CATSGANEQFF,TGTGCCACCTCTGGGGCGAATGAGCAGTTCTTC
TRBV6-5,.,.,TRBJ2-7,CASSPLGRDSYEQYF,TGTGCCAGCAGCCCGTTGGGGCGGGACTCCTACGAGCAGTACTTC
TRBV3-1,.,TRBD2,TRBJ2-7,CASSQRGVGDEQYF,TGTGCCAGCAGCCAACGGGGGGTCGGGGACGAGCAGTACTTC
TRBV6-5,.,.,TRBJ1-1,CASRPTRRNTEAFF,TGTGCCAGCAGACCTACACGGAGGAACACTGAAGCTTTCTTT
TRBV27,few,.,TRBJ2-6,CASKEFFPSGANVLTF,TGTGCCAGCAAGGAGTTCTTCCCCTCTGGGGCCAACGTCCTGACTTTC
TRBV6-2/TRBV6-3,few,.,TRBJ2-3,CASDVLGLSDTQYF,TGTGCCAGCGACGTACTAGGATTATCAGATACGCAGTATTTT
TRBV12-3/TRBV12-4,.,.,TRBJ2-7,CASSGGRHYEQYF,TGTGCCAGCAGTGGAGGGAGACACTACGAGCAGTACTTC
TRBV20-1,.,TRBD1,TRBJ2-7,CSGAGTGIYEQYF,TGCAGTGGGGCGGGGACAGGGATTTACGAGCAGTACTTC
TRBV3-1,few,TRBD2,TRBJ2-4,CASSQEAGVDIQYF,TGTGCCAGCAGCCAAGAAGCGGGAGTAGACATTCAGTACTTC
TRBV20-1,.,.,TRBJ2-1,CSALRSGATYNEQFF,TGCAGTGCTCTTAGGTCGGGGGCTACCTACAATGAGCAGTTCTTC
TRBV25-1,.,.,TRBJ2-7,CASSEELIYEQYF,TGTGCCAGCAGTGAAGAGTTGATTTACGAGCAGTACTTC
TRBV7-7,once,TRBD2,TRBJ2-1,CASSPGLAEDEQFF,TGTGCCAGCAGCCCAGGACTAGCGGAAGATGAGCAGTTCTTC
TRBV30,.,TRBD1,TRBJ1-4,CARSGTGVGKLFF,TGTGCCCGTTCCGGGACAGGGGTTGGAAAACTGTTTTTT
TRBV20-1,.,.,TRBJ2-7,CSARDQAGSYEQYF,TGCAGTGCTAGAGATCAGGCAGGATCCTACGAGCAGTACTTC
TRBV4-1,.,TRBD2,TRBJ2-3,CASSQVRVAGNTDTQYF,TGCGCCAGCAGCCAAGTGAGGGTAGCGGGCAACACAGATACGCAGTATTTT
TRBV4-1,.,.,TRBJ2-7,CASSQTRDFTYEQYF,TGCGCCAGCAGCCAAACCCGGGACTTCACCTACGAGCAGTACTTC
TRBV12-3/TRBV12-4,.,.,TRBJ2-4,CASSWTAAKNIQYF,TGTGCCAGCAGTTGGACCGCAGCCAAAAACATTCAGTACTTC
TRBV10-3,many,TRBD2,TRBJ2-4,CAISEPSGKNIQYF,TGTGCCATCAGTGAGCCTAGCGGGAAAAACATTCAGTACTTC
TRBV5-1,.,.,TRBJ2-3,CASSLSELVTDTQYF,TGCGCCAGCAGCTTGAGTGAACTAGTCACAGATACGCAGTATTTT
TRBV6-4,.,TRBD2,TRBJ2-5,CASSPSGSWNEQYF,TGTGCCAGCAGTCCAAGCGGGAGTTGGAATGAGCAGTACTTC